These 3 T cell receptor beta chains were sequenced from one sample in a study of regulatory T cells in long-lasting Graves disease. The time point: newly diagnosed GD, antithyroid drugs for less than 3 months. RNA isolated from PBMCs was used to make the TCR library. Combining iRepertoire HTBI primers with Arm-PCR of CDR3 regions, the authors built TCR beta libraries. TCRdb redid the calling of the multiplex PCR reads with MiXCR, one entry per CDR3 protein. The sample lists 510,000 or so distinct CDR3 sequences; 12% were seen once. The same sample was also used in a study of T cells in Graves' hyperthyroidism and ophthalmopathy.

Sequences were derived from peripheral blood mononuclear cells (PBMCs), sampled at new diagnosis, from a patient treated with antithyroid drugs. The source is a woman younger than 45 with Graves disease.

Regarding this clonotype: This likely stems from a read error, as it lies one base from a far larger clone. The chain couples TRBV2 to TRBJ2-5; D may be TRBD2 (6 bases). Trimming took 3 bases from V and 11 from J, leaving 37 bases between them. From germline, CDR1 is SNHLY and CDR2 FYNNEI. The CDR3 is made up of 20 amino acids. CDR3 sequence (DNA): TGTGCCAGCAGTGACCCCGATGGGGCCCTAGCGATAGGCTCCTACAATGAGCAGTACTTC. It is translated as CASSDPDGALAIGSYNEQYF.

The sample holds many counts of this clonotype. This rearrangement joins TRBV30 to TRBJ1-2; no clear D. The CDR3 covers 13 residues. Germline V CDR1 and CDR2: GTSNPN, SVGIG (reference sequence). V was clipped by 4 bases and J by 4 bases, with 13 bases between them. Written as DNA, the CDR3 is TGTGCCTGGACCCTGGGCCGGACCTATGGCTACACCTTC. Its protein is CAWTLGRTYGYTF.

This clonotype was seen a handful of times. The rearrangement uses TRBV19 and TRBJ2-7, with a possible D match to TRBD1 (6 bases). CDR3 length: 12 residues. The germline CDR1 and CDR2 sequences are LNHDA and SQIVND (reference sequence). Between the trimmed V and J ends, which lost 6 bases and 4 bases, there was a span of 10 bases. The CDR3 here is CASRDTGYEQYF. For the CDR3, the DNA is TGTGCCAGTAGGGATACAGGGTACGAGCAGTACTTC.